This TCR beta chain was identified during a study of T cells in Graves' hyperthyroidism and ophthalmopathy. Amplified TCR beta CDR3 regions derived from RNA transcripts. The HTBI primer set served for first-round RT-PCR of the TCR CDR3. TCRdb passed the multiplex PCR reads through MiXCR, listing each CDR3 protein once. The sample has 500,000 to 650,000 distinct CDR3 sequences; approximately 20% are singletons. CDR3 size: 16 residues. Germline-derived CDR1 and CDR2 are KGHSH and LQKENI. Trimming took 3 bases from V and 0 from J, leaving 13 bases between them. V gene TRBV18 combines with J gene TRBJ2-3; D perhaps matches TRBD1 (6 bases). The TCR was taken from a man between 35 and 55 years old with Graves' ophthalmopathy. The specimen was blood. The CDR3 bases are TGTGCCAGCTCACCGGGACAAGAACCTAGCACAGATACGCAGTATTTT. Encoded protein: CASSPGQEPSTDTQYF.